A single sample gave rise to the 24 T cell receptor beta chains below, sequenced in a study of PD-1 blockade in classical Hodgkin lymphoma. Assay used: immunoSEQ multiplex PCR; TCRdb lists only in-frame clones, some missing. This table holds 13,000 to 15,000 clones, approximately 77% found once. Each patient relapsed following autologous stem cell transplantation, and prior brentuximab vedotin exposure differed. The specimen was peripheral blood mononuclear cells (PBMCs), collected at baseline. The receptors derive from a human donor with classical Hodgkin lymphoma.

The chain is built from TRBV18 and TRBJ2-7; TRBD1 matches 7 bases. The CDR3 extends over 14 amino acids. Germline CDR1 is KGHSH and CDR2 is LQKENI. Losses at the gene ends were 6 bases for V and 3 bases for J; bases not matched to a gene: 8. CDR3 DNA: TGTGCCAGCTCGCGGAATGGACAGGACTACGAGCAGTACTTC. Its protein is CASSRNGQDYEQYF.

The chain combines TRBV4-3 with TRBJ2-5; the D is unclear. Trimming stripped 0 bases from V and 6 bases from J, with 14 bases between. There are 15 residues in the CDR3. Germline V lookup: CDR1 LGHNA, CDR2 YSLEER. The CDR3 DNA follows: TGCGCCAGCAGCCAAGAAAGGAGCAGTTTCCAGACCCAGTACTTC. This translates into CASSQERSSFQTQYF.

The rearrangement links TRBV10-3 to TRBJ1-1, with D possibly TRBD1 on 5 matching bases. This CDR3 spans 14 amino acids. V lost 4 bases to trimming and J lost 1 base, with 10 bases between them. Germline-derived CDR1 and CDR2 are ENHRY and SYGVKD. The CDR3 DNA reads as TGTGCCATCAGTGTCGGGACCGCGAACACTGAAGCTTTCTTT. Residues: CAISVGTANTEAFF.

The rearrangement joins TRBV5-1 to TRBJ2-7, with 8 bases aligning to TRBD2. With V trimmed by 0 bases and J by 6 bases, 8 bases remained unmatched. Looked up from germline, CDR1 is SGHRS and CDR2 is YFSETQ. The CDR3 consists of 15 residues. The CDR3 sequence: CASSLVGTSKGEQYF. CDR3 in DNA: TGCGCCAGCAGCTTGGTGGGGACTAGTAAAGGCGAGCAGTACTTC.

The J gene is TRBJ1-3, the V gene TRBV5-1, with TRBD1 matching over 9 bases. CDR3 length equals 15 residues. V shed 0 bases and J 7 bases; nucleotides not matched to a gene: 5. Germline loops: CDR1 SGHRS, CDR2 YFSETQ. CDR3 residues: CASSLGGQGTNTIYF. DNA of the CDR3: TGCGCCAGCAGCTTGGGAGGACAGGGGACCAACACCATATATTTT.

The chain couples TRBV2 to TRBJ2-3; D unclear. V lost 5 bases, J lost 4 bases, and 16 bases lay in between. Germline lookup yields CDR1 SNHLY and CDR2 FYNNEI. This CDR3 contains 15 residues. The DNA for the CDR3 is TGTGCCAGCAGTCTCTCGTTTCAACGCGCAGATACGCAGTATTTT. Protein product: CASSLSFQRADTQYF. Using reference TRBV2 and TRBJ2-3 for the parts outside the CDR3, the full variable domain is EPEVTQTPSHQVTQMGQEVILRCVPISNHLYFYWYRQILGQKVEFLVSFYNNEISEKSEIFDDQFSVERPDGSNFTLKIRSTKLEDSAMYFCASSLSFQRADTQYFGPGTRLTVL.

The genes are TRBV7-3 and TRBJ2-1; 9 nucleotides align to TRBD1. V dropped 5 bases and J dropped 2; count of bases not matched to a gene: 4. Germline CDR1 and CDR2: SGHTA and FQGTGA. This CDR3 contains 15 residues. The CDR3 nucleotides are TGTGCCAGCAGCACGGGACAGGGTGCCTACAATGAGCAGTTCTTC. Its translation: CASSTGQGAYNEQFF.

As DNA, the CDR3 is TGTGCCAGCTCACCACCGGCATCCGGGGAAGGCGAGCAGTACTTC. Protein product: CASSPPASGEGEQYF. V gene TRBV18 combines with J gene TRBJ2-5; D is perhaps TRBD2 (5 bases). The J call may be wrong; the DNA end is better matched by TRBJ2-7. Germline V CDR1 and CDR2: KGHSH, LQKENI. The CDR3 is 15 residues long.

In its sample, this clone was seen once. The genes are TRBV5-1 and TRBJ2-2, with D perhaps matching TRBD1 or TRBD2 (5 bases each). With 5 bases removed from V and 4 bases from J, the gap between germline ends came to 12 bases. Germline values: CDR1 SGHRS, CDR2 YFSETQ. The CDR3 sequence is 14 residues long. CDR3 amino acids: CASSTGTVTGELFF. The CDR3 DNA follows: TGCGCCAGCAGTACCGGGACGGTCACCGGGGAGCTGTTTTTT.

V and J are TRBV18 and TRBJ1-4; 8 bases map to TRBD1. This CDR3 spans 16 amino acids. With 4 bases clipped from V and 5 bases from J, the junction kept 9 bases outside the gene matches. CDR1 and CDR2 from the germline V gene are KGHSH and LQKENI. CDR3 sequence (DNA): TGTGCCAGCTCACAAATAAAGGGACAGGCAAATGAAAAACTGTTTTTT. Translating it yields CASSQIKGQANEKLFF.

V is TRBV7-9 and J is TRBJ2-7, with 7 nucleotides matching TRBD1. Germline-derived CDR1 and CDR2 are SEHNR and FQNEAQ (reference sequence). The CDR3 loop spans 13 amino acids. V was pared by 5 bases and J by 2 bases, with 3 bases of the junction left unmatched. The CDR3 loop is CASSRQGAYEQYF. CDR3 sequence (DNA): TGTGCCAGCAGCAGACAGGGAGCCTACGAGCAGTACTTC.

This rearrangement joins TRBV29-1 to TRBJ2-1, with 16 positions matching TRBD2. The CDR3 runs to 13 residues. V lost 7 bases to trimming and J lost 10 bases; unmatched junction nucleotides: 4. CDR1 and CDR2 from the germline V gene are SQVTM and ANQGSEA. The CDR3 protein is CSAQGLAGGEQFF. The CDR3 DNA reads as TGCAGCGCCCAGGGACTAGCGGGGGGGGAGCAGTTCTTC.

The chain employs TRBV6-5 and TRBJ2-3; D call uncertain. Germline V gives CDR1 MNHEY, CDR2 SVGAGI. The germline V and J ends were trimmed by 6 bases and 3 bases, with 13 bases remaining between them. This CDR3 contains 14 residues. CDR3 region: CASRFFDGTDTQYF. The CDR3 bases are TGTGCCAGCAGATTCTTCGACGGTACAGATACGCAGTATTTT.

The chain has TRBV4-1 and TRBJ2-2; D might be TRBD1 or TRBD2, each matching 6 bases. Per the germline V gene, CDR1 is MGHRA and CDR2 is YSYEKL. V lost 2 bases, J lost 6 bases, and 10 bases lay in between. The CDR3 consists of 14 residues. Here the CDR3 reads CASSQRRGPGELFF. Written as DNA, the CDR3 is TGCGCCAGCAGCCAAAGACGGGGGCCCGGGGAGCTGTTTTTT.

J is TRBJ2-3 and V is TRBV10-3; possibly TRBD1 for D (5 bases). Trimming shortened V by 0 bases and J by 0 bases, and 19 bases separated the two germline ends. The CDR3 extends over 19 amino acids. In germline, CDR1 is ENHRY, CDR2 SYGVKD. CDR3 in DNA: TGTGCCATCAGTGAGTCGAAGGTAGGGGCCCTCGCTAGCACAGATACGCAGTATTTT. Its protein is CAISESKVGALASTDTQYF.

The chain has TRBV7-9 and TRBJ2-7; a weak D match, TRBD1 (7 bases). Per germline, CDR1 SEHNR and CDR2 FQNEAQ (reference sequence). There are 16 residues in the CDR3. Trimming shortened V by 5 bases and J by 4 bases, and 21 bases separated the two germline ends. CDR3 in DNA: TGTGCCAGCAGCAGAGTGGAGGGGGCGTTTAATTACGAGCAGTACTTC. Translating it yields CASSRVEGAFNYEQYF.

This clone was detected only a few times. J is TRBJ2-1 and V is TRBV13; possible D gene TRBD2, 6 bases. Germline assignment: CDR1 PRHDT and CDR2 FYEKMQ (reference sequence). The length of the CDR3 is 13 residues. V lost 7 bases, J lost 4 bases, and 11 bases lay in between. CDR3 nucleotides: TGTGCCAGCATTGCGCGGGGTTACAATGAGCAGTTCTTC. Translation: CASIARGYNEQFF.

V and J are TRBV6-1 and TRBJ1-1; D is possibly TRBD1 (6 bases). This CDR3 comprises 14 residues. Germline V gene sequence: CDR1 MNHNS, CDR2 SASEGT. V gave up 6 bases and J gave up 5 bases, with 16 bases separating them. The CDR3 spells CASSKGGGGTEAFF. Written as DNA, the CDR3 is TGTGCCAGCAGCAAAGGGGGGGGCGGAACTGAAGCTTTCTTT.

V is TRBV6-1 and J is TRBJ2-5; 7 bases map to TRBD1. CDR3 length: 15 amino acids. The V gene end was trimmed by 4 bases and the J gene end by 9 bases; junction bases not matched to a gene: 14. Germline values: CDR1 MNHNS, CDR2 SASEGT. In DNA form, the CDR3 reads TGTGCCAGCAGTGCCGGGACAGCCGCGTCCGCGGCCCAGTACTTC. This sequence encodes CASSAGTAASAAQYF.

The chain uses TRBV2 and TRBJ2-1, with D uncertain. This CDR3 has 12 residues. The V gene lost 3 bases and the J gene lost 5 bases, with 5 bases spanning the gap. Germline V gives CDR1 SNHLY, CDR2 FYNNEI. The CDR3 bases are TGTGCCAGCAGTGAGGGCAACAATGAGCAGTTCTTC. It is translated as CASSEGNNEQFF.

V is TRBV9 and J is TRBJ1-2, with D possibly TRBD1 on 5 matching bases. The CDR3 length is 15 residues. CDR1 and CDR2 (germline): SGDLS, YYNGEE. V lost 0 bases and J 3 bases, leaving 12 bases between the germline ends. The CDR3 bases are TGTGCCAGCAGCGTAGAAGGCAGGGCTGACTATGGCTACACCTTC. It codes for CASSVEGRADYGYTF.

The V and J genes are TRBV6-4 and TRBJ2-5; 10 bases align to TRBD2. The ends lost 3 bases at V and 5 bases at J; junction bases unmatched: 6. The CDR3 sequence is 15 residues long. Per germline, CDR1 MRHNA and CDR2 SNTAGT. CDR3 region: CASSELAGGTETQYF. Written as DNA, the CDR3 is TGTGCCAGCAGTGAATTAGCGGGGGGAACGGAGACCCAGTACTTC.

This chain joins TRBV29-1 and TRBJ2-3; D assignment may be TRBD1 or TRBD2 (5 bases each). V was cut by 2 bases and J by 1 base, with 7 bases left in between. Germline CDR1 and CDR2: SQVTM and ANQGSEA. There are 13 residues in the CDR3. The CDR3 sequence is CSVEQGGTDTQYF. The CDR3 coding sequence is TGCAGCGTTGAACAGGGAGGCACAGATACGCAGTATTTT.

The rearrangement uses TRBV4-1 and TRBJ2-2; TRBD2 is a possible D gene (5 bases). Germline values: CDR1 MGHRA, CDR2 YSYEKL. V lost 1 base and J lost 2, with 11 bases in between. CDR3 length equals 16 residues. CDR3 loop: CASSQVAQPNTGELFF. For the CDR3, the DNA is TGCGCCAGCAGCCAAGTAGCGCAGCCAAACACCGGGGAGCTGTTTTTT.